This paragraph reports one TCR beta chain. Antigen specificity is unknown. BIOMED2 TRB-A/B primer pools were used in multiplex TRB PCR. TCRdb independently ran MiXCR on the multiplex PCR reads; one entry per CDR3 protein. This table holds tens of thousands of distinct CDR3 sequences, approximately 29% found once. This sample is part of a study of T and B cells in COVID-19 patients. The wider study: Recovered patients mostly had mild to moderate COVID-19 managed as outpatients. Whole-study findings and limits: No sequencing was yet done of CD4+, regulatory or CD8+ subsets, or of SARS-CoV-2-responsive or tetramer+ sorted cells. The recovered cohort had thousands of exclusive TCR clusters, including 30 or so low generation probability clusters.

Germline CDR1 is MNHEY and CDR2 is SMNVEV (reference sequence). With 4 bases removed from V and 6 bases from J, the gap between germline ends came to 16 bases. The CDR3 is 14 amino acids. TRB was amplified from about 250-500 ng of blood genomic DNA. The clonotype comes from a human donor who had recovered from COVID-19. The gene calls are TRBV27 and TRBJ2-7; D not resolved. The sample taken for sequencing was blood. This CDR3 reads CASSSRAQPPEQYF. DNA of the CDR3: TGTGCCAGCAGTTCACGGGCCCAGCCTCCCGAGCAGTACTTC.